Below are 8 T cell receptor beta chains sequenced from a single sample in a study of T-cell reconstitution after alpha-beta-depleted transplantation in children. It was with unique molecular identifiers that the TCRbeta library was prepared. TCRdb reanalysed the PCR reads using MiXCR and keeps one entry per CDR3 protein. The sample lists about 97,000 distinct CDR3 sequences; 4.5% to 7.5% were seen once. This material consisted of PBMCs, mostly from graft donor cells, taken 60 days after TCRalphabeta/CD19-depleted stem cell transplant. All receptors come from a female patient aged 2 to 10 who had a stem cell transplant for Fanconi anemia, so the T cells may come from the graft donor.

A few counts support this clonotype. The genes are TRBV5-1 and TRBJ1-1; D is undetermined. The CDR3 has 15 residues. V shed 3 bases and J shed 3 bases, with 15 bases lying between them. Germline CDR1 and CDR2: SGHRS and YFSETQ. As DNA, the CDR3 is TGCGCCAGCAGCTCCGGGTCCCTTCTTGACACTGAAGCTTTCTTT. Protein sequence: CASSSGSLLDTEAFF.

This clonotype was observed at least ten times. The chain carries TRBV29-1 and TRBJ2-3; 10 bases are shared with TRBD1. This CDR3 comprises 14 residues. Losses at the gene ends were 5 bases for V and 0 bases for J; bases not matched to a gene: 2. Germline V gene data show CDR1 as SQVTM and CDR2 as ANQGSEA. The CDR3 region is CSVRQGASTDTQYF. The CDR3, as DNA: TGCAGCGTTAGACAGGGGGCCAGCACAGATACGCAGTATTTT.

With respect to this clonotype: One end of the junction is discordant with germline, which a read error may explain. The chain recombines TRBV11-2 with TRBJ2-7, with TRBD1 matching over 7 bases. Germline V gene data show CDR1 as SGHAT and CDR2 as FQNNGV. This CDR3 region has 13 residues. The CDR3, as DNA: TGTGCCAGCAGCTTAGGACAGGGCTACGGGCAGTACTTC. Amino acids: CASSLGQGYGQYF.

This clonotype was observed at least ten times. The chain links TRBV3-1 to TRBJ2-1; D remains unclear. The CDR3 loop spans 17 amino acids. Germline assignment: CDR1 LGHDT and CDR2 YNNKEL (reference sequence). V dropped 0 bases and J dropped 4 bases, with 16 bases sitting between them. This CDR3 is CASSQDGSPGVYNEQFF. DNA for the CDR3: TGTGCCAGCAGCCAAGATGGGTCCCCTGGGGTGTACAATGAGCAGTTCTTC.

This clonotype has at least ten counts. The chain carries TRBV12-3 or TRBV12-4 and TRBJ2-3; 11 nucleotides match TRBD2. Trimming removed 0 bases from V and 2 bases from J; junction bases left unmatched: 7. This CDR3 comprises 18 residues. CDR3 DNA: TGTGCCAGCAGTTTAGCTAGCGGGGGGGCCCTGGTCACAGATACGCAGTATTTT. Its translation is CASSLASGGALVTDTQYF.

Concerning this clonotype itself: A clone one base away is much larger, so this may be a read error. This rearrangement joins TRBV7-2 to TRBJ2-3; D is ambiguous. Germline V lookup: CDR1 SGHTA, CDR2 FQGNSA. CDR3 length: 13 residues. Here the CDR3 DNA reads TGTGCCAGCAGCTTGTGGGTAAAAGATAGGCAGTATTTT. Protein: CASSLWVKDRQYF.

This clonotype was picked up many times. Germline is not matched at one junction end, which may reflect a read error. V is TRBV10-3 and J is TRBJ1-6, with unresolved D. Per germline, CDR1 ENHRY and CDR2 SYGVKD. This CDR3 contains 12 residues. CDR3 DNA: TGTGCCATCAATGAGGGTTCCTCACCCCTCCACTTT. Translating it yields CAINEGSSPLHF.

The sample holds a few counts of this clonotype. This sequence joins TRBV11-2 and TRBJ1-2, with D maybe TRBD1 (5 bases). Germline CDR1 and CDR2: SGHAT and FQNNGV. The CDR3 contains 13 residues. V dropped 5 bases and J dropped 8 bases, with 15 bases sitting between them. The CDR3 loop reads CASSPGPGDGYTF. DNA for the CDR3: TGTGCCAGCAGCCCCGGGCCCGGGGACGGCTACACCTTC.